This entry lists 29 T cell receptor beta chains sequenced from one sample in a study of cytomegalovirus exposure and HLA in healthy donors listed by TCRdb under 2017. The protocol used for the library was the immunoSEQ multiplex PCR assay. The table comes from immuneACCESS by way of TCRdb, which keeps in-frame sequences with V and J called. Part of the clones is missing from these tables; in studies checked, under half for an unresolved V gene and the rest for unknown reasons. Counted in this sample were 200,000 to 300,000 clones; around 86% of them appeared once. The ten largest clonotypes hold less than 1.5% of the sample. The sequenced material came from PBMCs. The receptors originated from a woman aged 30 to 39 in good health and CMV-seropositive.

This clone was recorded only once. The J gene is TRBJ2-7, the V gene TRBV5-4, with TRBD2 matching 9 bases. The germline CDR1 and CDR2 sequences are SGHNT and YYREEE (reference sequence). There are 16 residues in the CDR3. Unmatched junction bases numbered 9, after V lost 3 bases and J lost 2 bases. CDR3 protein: CASSWASGTPPYEQYF. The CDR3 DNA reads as TGTGCCAGCAGCTGGGCTAGCGGGACCCCTCCCTACGAGCAGTACTTC.

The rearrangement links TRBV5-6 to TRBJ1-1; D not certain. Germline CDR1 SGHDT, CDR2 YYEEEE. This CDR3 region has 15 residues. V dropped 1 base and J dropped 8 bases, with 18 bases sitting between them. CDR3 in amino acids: CASSLLMRPNSEAFF. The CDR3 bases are TGTGCCAGCAGCTTGCTTATGAGGCCTAATTCCGAAGCTTTCTTT.

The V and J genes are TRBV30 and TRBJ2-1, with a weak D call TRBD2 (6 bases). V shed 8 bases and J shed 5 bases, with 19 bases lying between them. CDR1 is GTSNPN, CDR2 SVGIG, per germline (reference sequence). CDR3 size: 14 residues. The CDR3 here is CARSPGRLDNEQFF. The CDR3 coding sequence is TGTGCCCGCTCCCCGGGGAGGCTCGACAATGAGCAGTTCTTC.

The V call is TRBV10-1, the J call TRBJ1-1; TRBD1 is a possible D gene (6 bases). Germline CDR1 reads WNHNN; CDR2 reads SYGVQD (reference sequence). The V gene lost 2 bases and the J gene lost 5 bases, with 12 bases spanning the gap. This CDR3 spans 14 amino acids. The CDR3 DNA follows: TGCGCCAGCAGTGAGGTGGCAGGGGTAACTGAAGCTTTCTTT. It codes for CASSEVAGVTEAFF.

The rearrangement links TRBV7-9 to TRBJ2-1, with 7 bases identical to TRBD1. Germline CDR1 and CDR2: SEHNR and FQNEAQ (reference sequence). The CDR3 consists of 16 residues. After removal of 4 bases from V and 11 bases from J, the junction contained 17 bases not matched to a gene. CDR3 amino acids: CASSSTLTGMVQKQFF. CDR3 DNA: TGTGCCAGCAGCTCGACATTGACAGGGATGGTCCAAAAGCAGTTCTTC.

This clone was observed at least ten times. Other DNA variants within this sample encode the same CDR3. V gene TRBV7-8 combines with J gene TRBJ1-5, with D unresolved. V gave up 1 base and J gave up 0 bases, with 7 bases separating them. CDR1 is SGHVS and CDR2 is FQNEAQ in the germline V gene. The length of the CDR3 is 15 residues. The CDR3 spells CASSLVRDSNQPQHF. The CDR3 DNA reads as TGTGCCAGCAGCTTAGTGAGAGATAGCAATCAGCCCCAGCATTTT.

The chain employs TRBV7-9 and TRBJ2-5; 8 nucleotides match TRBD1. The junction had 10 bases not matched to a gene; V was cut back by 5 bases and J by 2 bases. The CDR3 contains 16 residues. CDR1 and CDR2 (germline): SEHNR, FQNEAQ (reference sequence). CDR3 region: CASSRIETGVQETQYF. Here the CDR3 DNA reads TGTGCCAGCAGCCGAATAGAGACAGGGGTTCAAGAGACCCAGTACTTC.

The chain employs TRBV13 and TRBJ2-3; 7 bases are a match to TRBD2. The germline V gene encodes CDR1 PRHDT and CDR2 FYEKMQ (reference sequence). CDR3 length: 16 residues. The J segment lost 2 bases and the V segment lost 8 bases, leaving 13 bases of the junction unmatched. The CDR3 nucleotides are TGTGCCAGCCGTATAGGGGAGGGTAGCTACACAGATACGCAGTATTTT. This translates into CASRIGEGSYTDTQYF.

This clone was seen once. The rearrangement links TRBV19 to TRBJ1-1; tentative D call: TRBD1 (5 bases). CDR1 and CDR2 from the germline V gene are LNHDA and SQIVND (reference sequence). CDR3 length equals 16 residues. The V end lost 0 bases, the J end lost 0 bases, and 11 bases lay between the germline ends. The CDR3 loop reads CASSIDSATVNTEAFF. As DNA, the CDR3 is TGTGCCAGTAGTATAGATTCGGCGACAGTGAACACTGAAGCTTTCTTT.

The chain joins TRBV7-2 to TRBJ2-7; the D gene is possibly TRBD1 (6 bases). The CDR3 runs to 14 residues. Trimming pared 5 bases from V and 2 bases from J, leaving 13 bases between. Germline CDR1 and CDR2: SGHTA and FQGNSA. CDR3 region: CASSVRQATYEQYF. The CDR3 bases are TGTGCCAGCAGCGTCAGACAGGCAACCTACGAGCAGTACTTC.

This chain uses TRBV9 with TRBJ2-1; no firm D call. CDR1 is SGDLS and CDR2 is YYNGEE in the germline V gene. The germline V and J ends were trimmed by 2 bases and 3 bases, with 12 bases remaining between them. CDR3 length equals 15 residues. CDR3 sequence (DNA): TGTGCCAGCAGCGTTGGAGCTGGGTACTACAATGAGCAGTTCTTC. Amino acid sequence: CASSVGAGYYNEQFF.

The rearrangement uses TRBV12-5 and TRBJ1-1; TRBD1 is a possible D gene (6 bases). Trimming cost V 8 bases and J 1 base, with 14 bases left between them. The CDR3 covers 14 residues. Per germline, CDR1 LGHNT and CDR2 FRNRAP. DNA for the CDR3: TGTGCTAGTAGATCGGGACAATCGAACACTGAAGCTTTCTTT. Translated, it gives CASRSGQSNTEAFF.

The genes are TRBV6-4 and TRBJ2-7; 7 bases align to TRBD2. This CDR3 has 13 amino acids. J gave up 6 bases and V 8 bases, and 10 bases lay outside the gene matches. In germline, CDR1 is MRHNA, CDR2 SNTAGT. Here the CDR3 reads CASDKWDYTEQYF. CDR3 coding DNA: TGTGCCAGCGATAAATGGGACTATACCGAGCAGTACTTC.

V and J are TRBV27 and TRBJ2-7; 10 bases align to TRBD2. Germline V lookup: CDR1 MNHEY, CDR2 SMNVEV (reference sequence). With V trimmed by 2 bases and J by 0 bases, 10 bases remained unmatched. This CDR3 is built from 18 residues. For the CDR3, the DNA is TGTGCCAGCAGTTTAAGTTGGTCGCTAGCGGGGGTCTCCTACGAGCAGTACTTC. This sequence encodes CASSLSWSLAGVSYEQYF.

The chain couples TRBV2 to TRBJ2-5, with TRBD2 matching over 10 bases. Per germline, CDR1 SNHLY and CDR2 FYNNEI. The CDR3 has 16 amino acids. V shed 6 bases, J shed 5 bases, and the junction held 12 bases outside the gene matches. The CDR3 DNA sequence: TGTGCCAGCAGACCCAGGACTAGCGGAGGGGGGGAGACCCAGTACTTC. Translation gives CASRPRTSGGGETQYF.

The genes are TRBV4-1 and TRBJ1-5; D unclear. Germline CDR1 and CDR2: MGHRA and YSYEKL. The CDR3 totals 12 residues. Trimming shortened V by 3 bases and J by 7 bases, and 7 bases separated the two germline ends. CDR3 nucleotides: TGCGCCAGCAGCCACGGGGAGCAGCCCCAGCATTTT. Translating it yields CASSHGEQPQHF.

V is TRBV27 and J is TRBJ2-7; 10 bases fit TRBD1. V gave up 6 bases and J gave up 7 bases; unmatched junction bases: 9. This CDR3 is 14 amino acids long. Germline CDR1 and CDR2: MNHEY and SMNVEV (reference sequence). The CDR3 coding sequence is TGTGCCAGCAGCACCGGGACAGGGGACGGAGAGCAGTACTTC. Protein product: CASSTGTGDGEQYF.

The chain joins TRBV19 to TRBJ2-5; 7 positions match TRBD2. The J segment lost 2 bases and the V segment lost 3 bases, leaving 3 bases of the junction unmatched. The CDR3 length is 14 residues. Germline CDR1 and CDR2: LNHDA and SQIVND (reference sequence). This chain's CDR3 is CASSISGPQETQYF. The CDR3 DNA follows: TGTGCCAGTAGTATTAGCGGGCCTCAAGAGACCCAGTACTTC.

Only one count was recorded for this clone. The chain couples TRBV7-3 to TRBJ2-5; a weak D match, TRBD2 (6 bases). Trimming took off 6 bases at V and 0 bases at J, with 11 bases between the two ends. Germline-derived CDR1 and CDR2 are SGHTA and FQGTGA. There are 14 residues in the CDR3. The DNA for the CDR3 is TGTGCCAGCAGTCCTAGCGTCTACCAAGAGACCCAGTACTTC. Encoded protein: CASSPSVYQETQYF.

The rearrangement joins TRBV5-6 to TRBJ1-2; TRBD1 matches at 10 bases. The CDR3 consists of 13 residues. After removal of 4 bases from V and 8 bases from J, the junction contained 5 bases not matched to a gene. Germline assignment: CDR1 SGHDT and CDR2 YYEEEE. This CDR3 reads CASSADRGRGYTF. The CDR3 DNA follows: TGTGCCAGCAGCGCCGACAGGGGGCGAGGCTACACCTTC.

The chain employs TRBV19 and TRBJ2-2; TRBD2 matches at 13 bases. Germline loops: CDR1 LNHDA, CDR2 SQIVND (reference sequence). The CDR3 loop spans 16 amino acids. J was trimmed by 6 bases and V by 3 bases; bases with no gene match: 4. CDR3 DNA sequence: TGTGCCAGTAGTATTACTAGCGGGAGGGCCTCCGGGGAGCTGTTTTTT. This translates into CASSITSGRASGELFF.

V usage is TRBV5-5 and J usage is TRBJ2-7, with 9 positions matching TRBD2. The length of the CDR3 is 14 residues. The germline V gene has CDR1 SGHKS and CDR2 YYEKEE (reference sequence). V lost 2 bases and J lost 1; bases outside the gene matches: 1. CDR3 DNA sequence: TGTGCCAGCAGCTTCCTAGCGGGGTCCTACGAGCAGTACTTC. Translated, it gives CASSFLAGSYEQYF.

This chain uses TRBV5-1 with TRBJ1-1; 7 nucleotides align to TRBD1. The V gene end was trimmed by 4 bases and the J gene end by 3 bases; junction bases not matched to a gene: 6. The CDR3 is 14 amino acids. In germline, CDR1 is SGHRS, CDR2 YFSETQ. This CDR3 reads CASSPPTGDTEAFF. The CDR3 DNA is TGCGCCAGCAGCCCGCCTACAGGGGACACTGAAGCTTTCTTT.

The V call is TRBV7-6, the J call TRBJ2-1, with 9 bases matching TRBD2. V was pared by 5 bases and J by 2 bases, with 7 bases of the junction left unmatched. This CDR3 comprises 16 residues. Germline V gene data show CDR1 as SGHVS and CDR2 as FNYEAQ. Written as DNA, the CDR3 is TGTGCCAGCAGCATGTTAGCGGGAGAAACCTACAATGAGCAGTTCTTC. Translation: CASSMLAGETYNEQFF.

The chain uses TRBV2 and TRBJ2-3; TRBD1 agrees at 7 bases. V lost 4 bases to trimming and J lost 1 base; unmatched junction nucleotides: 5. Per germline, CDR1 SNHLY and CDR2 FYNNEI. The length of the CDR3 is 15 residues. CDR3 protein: CASSVEGTGTDTQYF. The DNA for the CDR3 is TGTGCCAGCAGTGTGGAAGGGACAGGCACAGATACGCAGTATTTT.

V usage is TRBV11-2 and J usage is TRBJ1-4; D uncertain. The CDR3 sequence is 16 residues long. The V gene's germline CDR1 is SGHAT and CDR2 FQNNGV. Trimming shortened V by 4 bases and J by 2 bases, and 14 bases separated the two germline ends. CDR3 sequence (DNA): TGTGCCAGCAGCTCACGAAAGGAGCGGACTAATGAAAAACTGTTTTTT. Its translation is CASSSRKERTNEKLFF.

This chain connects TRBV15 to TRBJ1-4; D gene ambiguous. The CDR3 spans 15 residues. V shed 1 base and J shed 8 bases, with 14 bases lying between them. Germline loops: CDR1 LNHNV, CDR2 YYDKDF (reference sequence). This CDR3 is CATSRGSGLEEKLFF. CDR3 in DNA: TGTGCCACCAGCAGAGGGTCGGGTTTGGAGGAAAAACTGTTTTTT.

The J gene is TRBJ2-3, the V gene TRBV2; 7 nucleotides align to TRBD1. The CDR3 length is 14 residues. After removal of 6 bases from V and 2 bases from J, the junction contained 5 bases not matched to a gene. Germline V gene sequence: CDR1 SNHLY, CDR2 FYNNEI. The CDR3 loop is CASRRQGPTDTQYF. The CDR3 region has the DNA TGTGCCAGCAGGAGACAGGGACCCACAGATACGCAGTATTTT.

The DNA of the CDR3 is TGTGCCAGCAGCGTAATGCGGGATGGGGCAGATACGCAGTATTTT. Protein: CASSVMRDGADTQYF. This chain connects TRBV9 to TRBJ2-3; possible D gene TRBD2, 6 bases. This CDR3 is built from 15 residues. Between the trimmed V and J ends, which lost 1 base and 4 bases, there was a span of 13 bases. Germline CDR1 is SGDLS and CDR2 is YYNGEE.